This is a list of T cell receptor beta chains from one sample in a study of PD-L1 blockade in urothelial cancer. Sequenced by immunoSEQ multiplex PCR; TCRdb stores in-frame clones only, minus some. The sample gives under 3,000 clones, around 35% of which show up once; roughly 19% is in the top ten. This material consisted of tumor tissue, taken before atezolizumab (anti-PD-L1) treatment. These receptors originate from a man between 60 and 75 years old with urothelial cancer. The CDR3 runs from the conserved cysteine through the conserved F or W. The D gene is left open where the match is weak. Size is omitted from some rows. Given values are once, few, many or a class for expanded clones.

d_call clone_size j_call v_call cdr3_nt cdr3_aa
- - TRBJ2-1 TRBV11-3 TGTGCCAGCAGCCACCCGGGGTACTACAATGAGCAGTTCTTC CASSHPGYYNEQFF
- - TRBJ2-2 TRBV6-8 TGTGCCAGCAACTCCGAGATCCCCCTACCGACCGGGGAGCTGTTTTTT CASNSEIPLPTGELFF
- once TRBJ1-3 TRBV28 TGTGCCAGCAGTACCAACAGGGTGGTAAACACCATATATTTT CASSTNRVVNTIYF
- few TRBJ2-6 TRBV15 TGTGCCACCAGCAGAGCTGGGGAGGCTGGGGCCAACGTCCTGACTTTC CATSRAGEAGANVLTF
- - TRBJ1-1 TRBV30 TGTGCCTCCGCGGGGGGTTCCACTGAAGCTTTCTTT CASAGGSTEAFF
TRBD2 many TRBJ2-5 TRBV7-6 TGTGCCAGCAGCTTGCTGGGACTAGCGGGGGGGCGTAAAGAGACCCAGTACTTC CASSLLGLAGGRKETQYF
- - TRBJ2-1 TRBV29-1 TGCAGCGTTGGAAGCTCGGGGTGGAGTGAGCAGTTCTTC CSVGSSGWSEQFF
- few TRBJ2-3 TRBV16 TGTGCCAGCAACGGGGTTACAGATACGCAGTATTTT CASNGVTDTQYF
TRBD2 once TRBJ2-5 TRBV28 TGTGCCAGCCAACCAGCGGGGGGGCATCAAGAGACCCAGTACTTC CASQPAGGHQETQYF
TRBD1 large TRBJ1-1 TRBV6-8 TGTGCCAGCAGTGGGTGGACAGGGGACACTGAAGCTTTCTTT CASSGWTGDTEAFF
- medium-sized TRBJ1-5 TRBV7-2 TGTGCCAGCAGCTCCTGGGCCGCACAGCCCCAGCATTTT CASSSWAAQPQHF
- - TRBJ1-1 TRBV15 TGTGCCACCAGCAGAGATTCTAGAAAGGAGCACACTGAAGCTTTCTTT CATSRDSRKEHTEAFF
- - TRBJ1-2 TRBV6-8 TGTGCCAGCAGTGGCCGCGGAGACTATGGCTACACCTTC CASSGRGDYGYTF
- - TRBJ2-1 TRBV28 TGTGCCAGCAGTTTAACCGGCGGCGATGAGCAGTTCTTC CASSLTGGDEQFF
TRBD1 few TRBJ1-5 TRBV6-8 TGTGCCAGCAGTTACTCTCACAGGGGCGGTCAGCCCCAGCATTTT CASSYSHRGGQPQHF
TRBD1 medium-sized TRBJ1-2 TRBV9 TGTGCCAGCAGCCCCGGGACAGCCCTAAACTATGGCTACACCTTC CASSPGTALNYGYTF
- - TRBJ1-4 TRBV2 TGTGCCAGCAGTGAGTTGGTCGCAAGGGATGAAAAACTGTTTTTT CASSELVARDEKLFF
- - TRBJ1-1 TRBV28 TGTGCCAGCAGTTACGGGACAACCGAGAACACTGAAGCTTTCTTT CASSYGTTENTEAFF
- - TRBJ1-1 TRBV14 TGTGCCAGCAGCCAAGATCGGCCGAACACTGAAGCTTTCTTT CASSQDRPNTEAFF
- - TRBJ1-6 TRBV28 TGTGCCAGCAGTTCCCGTACGGCCTCACTTAATTCACCCCTCCACTTT CASSSRTASLNSPLHF
TRBD1 - TRBJ2-3 TRBV10-2 TGCGCCAGCAGTCTGACAGGGGAAGGGTCAGATACGCAGTATTTT CASSLTGEGSDTQYF
TRBD1 - TRBJ2-1 TRBV11-3 TGTGCCAGCAGCGATGGACAGGTCTACAATGAGCAGTTCTTC CASSDGQVYNEQFF
- medium-sized TRBJ1-1 TRBV6-8 TGTGCCAGCAGTTACTCAAGGGGGGATACTGAAGCTTTCTTT CASSYSRGDTEAFF
- - TRBJ1-6 TRBV30 TGTGCCTGGAGTCTCAATTCACCCCTCCACTTT CAWSLNSPLHF
- - TRBJ1-2 TRBV29-1 TGCAGCGGACTTTTACGGGCAGGATATGGCTACACCTTC CSGLLRAGYGYTF
TRBD1 - TRBJ1-5 TRBV19 TGTGCCAGTAGTATCGGGACAGGCGGACGCAATCAGCCCCAGCATTTT CASSIGTGGRNQPQHF
TRBD1 medium-sized TRBJ2-7 TRBV6-8 TGTGCCAGCAGGGGACAGGTAGCCTACGAGCAGTACTTC CASRGQVAYEQYF
- - TRBJ2-5 TRBV29-1 TGCAGCGTTGTCGAAGGGCCTGGGGATGGGACCCAGTACTTC CSVVEGPGDGTQYF
- few TRBJ1-2 TRBV28 TGTGCCAGCAGTTTCCCCGGGGGAAACTATGGCTACACCTTC CASSFPGGNYGYTF
TRBD1 - TRBJ2-6 TRBV19 TGTGCCAGTACCCCGGACAGGTACTCTGGGGCCAACGTCCTGACTTTC CASTPDRYSGANVLTF
- few TRBJ1-1 TRBV11-3 TGTGCCAGCAGCTTGGTAGTTGGGATGAACACTGAAGCTTTCTTT CASSLVVGMNTEAFF
- - TRBJ2-7 TRBV28 TGTGCCAGCAGCCAGCTGTGGTCTACCTACGAGCAGTACTTC CASSQLWSTYEQYF
TRBD1 - TRBJ2-7 TRBV14 TGTGCCAGCAGGCCGACAGGGTTCGACGAGCAGTACTTC CASRPTGFDEQYF
TRBD2 - TRBJ2-1 TRBV10-2 TGCGCCAGCAGTGGTGGTGGGGGGGGATACAATGAGCAGTTCTTC CASSGGGGGYNEQFF
- - TRBJ1-1 TRBV18 TGTGCCAGCTCCCTGACCGGGGGAGTGAACACTGAAGCTTTCTTT CASSLTGGVNTEAFF
TRBD1 - TRBJ2-5 TRBV30 TGTGCCTGGGCGAAACAGGGGAAGGAGACCCAGTACTTC CAWAKQGKETQYF
- few TRBJ2-3 TRBV12-5 TGTGCCAGCGACGGATCCGGGGCGCAGTATTTT CASDGSGAQYF
- - TRBJ2-3 TRBV10-2 TGCGCCAGCAGTCCCCCTGCGATAGATACGCAGTATTTT CASSPPAIDTQYF
- - TRBJ1-2 TRBV6-7 TGTGCCAGCAGTGAGGCAGACTATGGCTACACCTTC CASSEADYGYTF
- large TRBJ2-5 TRBV6-8 TGTGCCACCACTAAGACAGCAGACGCTATGCGAGAGACCCAGTACTTC CATTKTADAMRETQYF
- few TRBJ1-5 TRBV9 TGTGCCAGCAGCGTAGGGGGAGGGGACGGGCAGCCCCAGCATTTT CASSVGGGDGQPQHF
TRBD1 - TRBJ1-3 TRBV29-1 TGCAGCGTCGGGACAGGAGGAAACACCATATATTTT CSVGTGGNTIYF
- - TRBJ1-5 TRBV28 TGTGCCAGCAGTTTATGGGGGGCCGGCAATCAGCCCCAGCATTTT CASSLWGAGNQPQHF
- - TRBJ1-1 TRBV5-1 TGCGCCAGCAGCTCGGATCCAGGGGTGAACACTGAAGCTTTCTTT CASSSDPGVNTEAFF
TRBD2 - TRBJ2-1 TRBV30 TGTGCCTGGGCTGCGGGGGGTAGCTCCTACAATGAGCAGTTCTTC CAWAAGGSSYNEQFF
TRBD2 - TRBJ2-5 TRBV11-1 TGTGCCAGCAGCCGGACTAGCGGGCCTTGGACCCAGTACTTC CASSRTSGPWTQYF
TRBD1 - TRBJ1-2 TRBV9 TGTGCCAGCAGGGAGACAGGGGGAGGCGGAGGCTACACCTTC CASRETGGGGGYTF
- few TRBJ1-1 TRBV30 TGTGCCTGGAGCGGAAGACAGGCCTTGAACACTGAAGCTTTCTTT CAWSGRQALNTEAFF
- - TRBJ1-3 TRBV18 TGTGCCAGCTCACAGGGGGCTGGAAACACCATATATTTT CASSQGAGNTIYF
- - TRBJ1-1 TRBV28 TGTGCCAGCAGGGGGGGCTCACTGAACACTGAAGCTTTCTTT CASRGGSLNTEAFF